Listed here are 10 T cell receptor beta chains from one sample, sequenced in a study of blood T cell repertoires in COVID-19. Assay: immunoSEQ multiplex PCR; the TCRdb copy retains only in-frame clones and omits some. The sample consists of about 210,000 clones, approximately 80% of them appearing once. The sequencing input was PBMCs or T cells enriched from blood (not recorded which). Receptors originate from a woman in her 50s with acute COVID-19.

The CDR3 DNA reads TGTGCCAGCACCTGGGGGGCCTACGAGCAGTACTTC. It yields the protein CASTWGAYEQYF. This chain joins TRBV7-9 and TRBJ2-7; tentatively, D is TRBD2 (6 bases). Germline-derived CDR1 and CDR2 are SEHNR and FQNEAQ (reference sequence). Trimming left V 7 bases short and J 2 bases short, with 9 bases between. The CDR3 covers 12 residues.

The V gene is TRBV7-2, the J gene TRBJ2-7; D ambiguous. Germline-derived CDR1 and CDR2 are SGHTA and FQGNSA. CDR3 size: 11 residues. Trimming stripped 5 bases from V and 3 bases from J, with 5 bases between. CDR3 nucleotide sequence: TGTGCCAGCAGCCAGTACTACGAGCAGTACTTC. Encoded protein: CASSQYYEQYF.

The chain recombines TRBV28 with TRBJ1-2, with 10 bases matching TRBD1. Germline V lookup: CDR1 MDHEN, CDR2 SYDVKM. Trimming at V came to 2 bases and at J to 7 bases, leaving 7 bases not matched to a gene. CDR3 length equals 15 residues. CDR3 coding DNA: TGTGCCAGCAGTTTAACCGACAGGGGGCACGGTGGCTACACCTTC. It codes for CASSLTDRGHGGYTF.

This clone turned up a few times. The genes are TRBV27 and TRBJ2-1; TRBD2 might be the D (6 bases). CDR1 is MNHEY, CDR2 SMNVEV, per germline (reference sequence). V lost 7 bases and J 4 bases, leaving 14 bases between the germline ends. This CDR3 contains 14 residues. The CDR3 DNA reads TGTGCCAGCAAGAGGGCGGGGCCGTACAATGAGCAGTTCTTC. Amino acid sequence: CASKRAGPYNEQFF.

J is TRBJ2-7 and V is TRBV12-3 or TRBV12-4; TRBD1 matches at 8 bases. The CDR3 contains 12 residues. V trimming: 6 bases; J trimming: 11 bases; junction bases outside the gene matches: 9. In nucleotides, the CDR3 is TGTGCCAGCAGGGACAGGGTCGGTTTTGAGTACTTC. Translated: CASRDRVGFEYF.

The rearrangement uses TRBV6-1 and TRBJ2-1; TRBD2 matches at 8 bases. This CDR3 contains 17 residues. Germline CDR1 is MNHNS and CDR2 is SASEGT. V shed 3 bases and J 2 bases; nucleotides not matched to a gene: 9. The CDR3 DNA follows: TGTGCCAGCAGTGACACTAGCGGAAGATATACCTACAATGAGCAGTTCTTC. The encoded protein is CASSDTSGRYTYNEQFF.

The J gene is TRBJ1-1, the V gene TRBV12-3 or TRBV12-4; the D is unclear. The CDR3 runs 13 residues. V lost 4 bases and J lost 1, with 7 bases in between. This CDR3 reads CASSSRPNTEAFF. The DNA for the CDR3 is TGTGCCAGCAGTTCCCGTCCGAACACTGAAGCTTTCTTT.

The CDR3 bases are TGTGCCAGCTCACCTTTCAGGGGGACCGGGACAGGTGTCGCGGGCCTCCACTTT. Translating it yields CASSPFRGTGTGVAGLHF. The rearrangement links TRBV18 to TRBJ1-6, with 8 bases fitting TRBD1. Germline V gene sequence: CDR1 KGHSH, CDR2 LQKENI. CDR3 length equals 18 residues. Trimming at V came to 3 bases and at J to 15 bases, leaving 22 bases not matched to a gene.

The V gene is TRBV18, the J gene TRBJ2-1; TRBD2 matches 8 bases. The CDR3 contains 14 residues. The V segment lost 4 bases and the J segment 6 bases; nucleotides outside the gene matches: 5. Germline-derived CDR1 and CDR2 are KGHSH and LQKENI. In DNA, the CDR3 is TGTGCCAGCTCACGGGCGGGGGGTCGCAATGAGCAGTTCTTC. It codes for CASSRAGGRNEQFF.

The rearrangement links TRBV10-3 to TRBJ1-5; TRBD1 might be the D (5 bases). V lost 6 bases and J lost 8, with 17 bases in between. The CDR3 is 14 amino acids. Germline V gene lookup returns CDR1 ENHRY and CDR2 SYGVKD. DNA of the CDR3: TGTGCCATCAGGGACACGGGTGAGCGAGAGCCCCAGCATTTT. Its protein product is CAIRDTGEREPQHF.